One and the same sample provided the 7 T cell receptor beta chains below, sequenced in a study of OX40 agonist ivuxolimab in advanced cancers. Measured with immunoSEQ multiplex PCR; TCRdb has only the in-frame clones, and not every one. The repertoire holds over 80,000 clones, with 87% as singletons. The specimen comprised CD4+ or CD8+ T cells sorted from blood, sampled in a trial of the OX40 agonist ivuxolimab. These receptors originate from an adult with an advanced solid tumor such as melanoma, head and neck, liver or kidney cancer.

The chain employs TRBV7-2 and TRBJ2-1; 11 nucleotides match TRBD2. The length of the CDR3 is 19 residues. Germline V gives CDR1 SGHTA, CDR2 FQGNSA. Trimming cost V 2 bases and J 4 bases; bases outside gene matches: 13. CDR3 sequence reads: CASSLFGLAGGPPYNEQFF. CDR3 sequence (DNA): TGTGCCAGCAGCTTATTTGGCCTAGCGGGAGGCCCCCCGTACAATGAGCAGTTCTTC.

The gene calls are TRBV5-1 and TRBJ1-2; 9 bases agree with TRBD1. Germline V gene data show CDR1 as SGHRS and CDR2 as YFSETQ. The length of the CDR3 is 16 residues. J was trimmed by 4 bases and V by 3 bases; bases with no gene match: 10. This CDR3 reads CASSSGTGPRSYGYTF. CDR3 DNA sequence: TGCGCCAGCAGCTCAGGGACAGGGCCTAGGAGCTATGGCTACACCTTC.

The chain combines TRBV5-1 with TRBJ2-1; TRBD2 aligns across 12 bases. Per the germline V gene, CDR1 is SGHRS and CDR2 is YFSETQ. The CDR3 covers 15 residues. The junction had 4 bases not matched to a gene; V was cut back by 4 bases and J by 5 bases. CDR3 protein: CASSVTSGGHNEQFF. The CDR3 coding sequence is TGCGCCAGCAGCGTCACTAGCGGGGGGCACAATGAGCAGTTCTTC.

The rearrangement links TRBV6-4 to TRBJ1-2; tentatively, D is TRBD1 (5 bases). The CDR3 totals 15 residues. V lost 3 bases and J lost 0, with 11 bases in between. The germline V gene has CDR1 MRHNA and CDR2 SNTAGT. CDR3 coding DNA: TGTGCCAGCAGTGAACGGACATTAGCTAACTATGGCTACACCTTC. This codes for CASSERTLANYGYTF.

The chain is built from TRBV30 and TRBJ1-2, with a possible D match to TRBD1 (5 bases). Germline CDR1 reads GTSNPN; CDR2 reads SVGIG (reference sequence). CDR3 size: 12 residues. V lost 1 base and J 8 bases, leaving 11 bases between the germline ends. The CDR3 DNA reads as TGTGCCTGGAGTGAAGGGAGGGGCGGCTACACCTTC. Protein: CAWSEGRGGYTF.

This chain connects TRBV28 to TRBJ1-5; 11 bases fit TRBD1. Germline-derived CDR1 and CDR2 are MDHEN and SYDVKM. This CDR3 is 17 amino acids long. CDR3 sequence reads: CRTPGDRGIYSNQPQHF. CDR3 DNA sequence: TGTCGGACACCCGGGGACAGGGGGATTTATAGCAATCAGCCCCAGCATTTT.

CDR3 amino acids: CASSQESRLYNTDTQYF. As DNA, the CDR3 is TGTGCCAGCAGCCAAGAGTCTCGGCTCTATAACACAGATACGCAGTATTTT. The chain couples TRBV4-2 to TRBJ2-3; D ambiguous. Looked up from germline, CDR1 is LGHNA and CDR2 is YNFKEQ. V was cut by 0 bases and J by 2 bases, with 15 bases left in between. The CDR3 covers 17 residues.